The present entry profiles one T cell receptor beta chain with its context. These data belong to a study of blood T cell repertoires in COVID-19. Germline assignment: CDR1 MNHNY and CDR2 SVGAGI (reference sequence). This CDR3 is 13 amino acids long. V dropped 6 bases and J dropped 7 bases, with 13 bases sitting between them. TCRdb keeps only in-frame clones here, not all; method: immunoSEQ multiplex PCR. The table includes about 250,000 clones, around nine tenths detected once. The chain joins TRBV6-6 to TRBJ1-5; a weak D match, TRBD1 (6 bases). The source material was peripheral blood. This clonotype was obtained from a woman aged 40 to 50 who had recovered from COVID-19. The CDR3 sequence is CASSYDRTQPQHF. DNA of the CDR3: TGTGCCAGCAGCTACGACAGGACGCAGCCCCAGCATTTT.